This T cell receptor (beta chain) was identified in a study of blood T cells in healthy people across ages. On the study more broadly: Template switching recovered approximately one barcoded beta molecule for every two T cells. Findings of the study overall: Higher diversity, along with more naive CD4+ cells, distinguished long-lived donors from aged donors.

Concerning this clonotype: Its antigen is not known.

Peripheral blood, roughly 9.3 milliliters per donor, was collected. V was clipped by 5 bases and J by 1 base; unmatched bases: 2. Germline assignment: CDR1 SQVTM and CDR2 ANQGSEA. This CDR3 comprises 13 residues. Using a J-beta primer mix together with a sample-barcoded 5' primer, a second PCR was run for roughly 6 to 12 cycles. Every sample gave at least 2.5 million paired-end reads containing CDR3. Each CDR3 protein gets one entry after TCRdb re-called the 5' RACE reads with MiXCR. Among 1.5 million to 2 million distinct CDR3 sequences, roughly 30% were seen once, and the ten largest hold over 7%. Sequenced material: blood. The chain is built from TRBV29-1 and TRBJ2-3; 8 bases line up with TRBD1. The clonotype comes from a woman under 40 in good health. The CDR3 sequence is CSVSTGGTDTQYF. CDR3 sequence (DNA): TGCAGCGTTTCGACAGGGGGCACAGATACGCAGTATTTT.